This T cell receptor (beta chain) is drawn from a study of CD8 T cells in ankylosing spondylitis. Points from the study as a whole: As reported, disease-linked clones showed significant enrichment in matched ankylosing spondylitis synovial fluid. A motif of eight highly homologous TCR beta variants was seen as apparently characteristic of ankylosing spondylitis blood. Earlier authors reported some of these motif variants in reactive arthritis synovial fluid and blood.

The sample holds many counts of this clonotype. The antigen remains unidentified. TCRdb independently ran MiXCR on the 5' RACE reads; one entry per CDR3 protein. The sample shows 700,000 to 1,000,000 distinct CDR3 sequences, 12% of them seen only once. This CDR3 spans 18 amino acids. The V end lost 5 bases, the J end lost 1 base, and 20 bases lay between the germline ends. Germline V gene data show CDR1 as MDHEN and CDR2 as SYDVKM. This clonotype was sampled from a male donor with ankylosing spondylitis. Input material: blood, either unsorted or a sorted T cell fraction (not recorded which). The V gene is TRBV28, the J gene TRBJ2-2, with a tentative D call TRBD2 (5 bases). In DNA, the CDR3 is TGTGCCAGCAGTCTTCCCCCCCTGGCAGAGGGGAACACCGGGGAGCTGTTTTTT. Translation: CASSLPPLAEGNTGELFF.